This TCR beta chain emerged from a study of HIV-infected patients and healthy controls. The CDR3 spans 15 residues. Between the trimmed V and J ends, which lost 0 bases and 7 bases, there was a span of 13 bases. Germline values: CDR1 SEHNR, CDR2 FQNEAQ (reference sequence). To note about this clonotype: Its antigen remains unidentified.

Points from the study as a whole: Healthy control repertoires had roughly threefold more distinct CDR3s than untreated HIV+ repertoires, and higher Shannon diversity.

No cell fractionation was done, so the repertoire covers all unsorted peripheral blood T cells. Reverse transcription used around 500 ng RNA and constant-region primers for alpha and beta. Alpha and beta chain libraries were made separately by chain-specific third strand synthesis with multiplexing indices. Each cDNA molecule was barcoded, and a single primer pair amplified each chain. A short first PCR added P5 and P7 adapter elements and a second index. TCRdb reanalysed the 5' RACE reads using MiXCR and keeps one entry per CDR3 protein. Of roughly 9,700 distinct CDR3 sequences in the sample, around 7.6% were seen once.

The origin of this receptor is an adult in good health. The sample comprised blood. The V and J genes are TRBV7-9 and TRBJ1-5; D perhaps matches TRBD1 (6 bases). CDR3 amino acids: CASSLAGAGGQPQHF. For the CDR3, the DNA is TGTGCCAGCAGCTTAGCGGGGGCGGGGGGCCAGCCCCAGCATTTT.